Included here is one TCR beta chain sequence, with context. Its antigen is unidentified. Sequencing used immunoSEQ multiplex PCR; TCRdb keeps in-frame clones, though not all of them. The repertoire holds roughly 41,000 clones, with about 69% as singletons. The source of the sample is a study of vaccination effects on CD4 cells after COVID-19. General observations from the study: Substantial clonal contraction characterized both infection- and vaccine-induced clones late after vaccination.

Sequencing was preceded by expansion of antigen-specific CD4+ T cells with viral peptide pools in the ViraFEST assay. The culture ran for 10 days before CD4+ T cells were isolated. Vaccine recipients, nucleocapsid antibody negative, had no prior SARS-CoV-2 infection. This sample comprised CD4+ T cells from PBMCs cultured with HCoV-OC43 spike peptides, obtained before COVID-19 vaccination. The subset was: HCoV-OC43 spike overlapping peptide pool stimulation. This clonotype originated in a human donor who received a COVID-19 vaccine.

The CDR3: CASSEGARYGYTF. CDR3 in DNA: TGTGCCAGCAGTGAGGGGGCGCGGTATGGCTACACCTTC. V gene TRBV6-1 combines with J gene TRBJ1-2; possibly TRBD1 for D (6 bases). This CDR3 has 13 amino acids. V was trimmed by 3 bases and J by 5 bases, leaving 10 bases between them. CDR1 is MNHNS and CDR2 is SASEGT in the germline V gene.